This TCR beta chain originates from a study of T cell repertoires in cytomegalovirus infection. For the study at large: Based on public TCR beta signatures, there were indications of CMV infection and of a matching HLA type.

This clonotype was recorded at least ten times. The CDR3 sequence is 13 residues long. Germline V gene lookup returns CDR1 SGHTA and CDR2 FQGNSA. The V gene end was trimmed by 4 bases and the J gene end by 6 bases; junction bases not matched to a gene: 5. TCRdb reprocessed the reads with MiXCR, giving one entry per CDR3 protein. The sample yields about 250,000 distinct CDR3 sequences, 6% to 8% seen once. Input material: PBMCs. The clonotype originates from a human donor in good health (CMV status not recorded). Some clones in this sample may be carry-over from other donors' samples. The V gene is TRBV7-2, the J gene TRBJ2-7; 8 bases line up with TRBD1. The CDR3 loop is CASSSQGAREQYF. The CDR3 nucleotides are TGTGCCAGCAGCTCCCAGGGGGCTCGCGAGCAGTACTTC.